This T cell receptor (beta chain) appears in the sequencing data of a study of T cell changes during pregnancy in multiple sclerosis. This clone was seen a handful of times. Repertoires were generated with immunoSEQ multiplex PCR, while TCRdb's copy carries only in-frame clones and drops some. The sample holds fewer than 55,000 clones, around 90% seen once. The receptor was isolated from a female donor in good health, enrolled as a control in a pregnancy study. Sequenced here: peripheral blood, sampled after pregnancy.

CDR3 sequence (DNA): TGTGCCAGCAGACAGGGCCCCCAGCAGTACTTC. Amino acid sequence: CASRQGPQQYF. The V gene is TRBV6-5, the J gene TRBJ2-7, with D perhaps TRBD1 (6 bases). V lost 6 bases, J lost 8 bases, and 11 bases lay in between. Germline V gives CDR1 MNHEY, CDR2 SVGAGI. CDR3 length: 11 residues.